A selection of T cell receptor beta chains follows, all from one sample in a study of identical twins. TCRdb independently ran MiXCR on the 5' RACE reads; one entry per CDR3 protein. Here the sample spans roughly 720,000 distinct CDR3 sequences, around a sixth being singletons. These data also featured in a second study, about T cells expressing NK-cell markers.

The sample was PBMCs. These receptors originate from a woman aged 18-29 years in good health. The CDR3 runs from the conserved cysteine through the conserved F or W. The D gene is left open where the match is weak. The size field is filled for only some rows; it gives once, few, many or a size class.

V gene: TRBV10-2
clone size: .
D gene: TRBD2
J gene: TRBJ2-1
CDR3 protein: CASGLAGPGQFF
CDR3 DNA: TGCGCCAGCGGACTAGCGGGGCCTGGGCAGTTCTTC

V gene: TRBV7-2
clone size: .
D gene: TRBD2
J gene: TRBJ2-3
CDR3 protein: CASSFDDIAGGTQYF
CDR3 DNA: TGTGCCAGCAGCTTCGACGATATAGCGGGGGGTACGCAGTATTTT

V gene: TRBV6-2/TRBV6-3
clone size: few
D gene: .
J gene: TRBJ2-1
CDR3 protein: CASSYDQGLDHYNEQFF
CDR3 DNA: TGTGCCAGCAGTTACGATCAGGGGCTAGATCACTACAATGAGCAGTTCTTC

V gene: TRBV7-2
clone size: few
D gene: .
J gene: TRBJ2-2
CDR3 protein: CASSIEPLDGELFF
CDR3 DNA: TGTGCCAGCAGCATTGAGCCCCTCGACGGGGAGCTGTTTTTT

V gene: TRBV6-5
clone size: few
D gene: .
J gene: TRBJ1-6
CDR3 protein: CASSSDRPPQNSPLHF
CDR3 DNA: TGTGCCAGCAGTTCCGACCGACCCCCCCAGAATTCACCCCTCCACTTT

V gene: TRBV5-1
clone size: .
D gene: TRBD2
J gene: TRBJ2-1
CDR3 protein: CASSLWPIGGLAEYNEQFF
CDR3 DNA: TGCGCCAGCAGCTTGTGGCCCATTGGGGGACTAGCGGAATACAATGAGCAGTTCTTC

V gene: TRBV15
clone size: .
D gene: .
J gene: TRBJ2-7
CDR3 protein: CATSRPRGQGPYEQYF
CDR3 DNA: TGTGCCACCAGCAGACCCCGAGGGCAGGGGCCCTACGAGCAGTACTTC

V gene: TRBV12-3/TRBV12-4
clone size: few
D gene: TRBD2
J gene: TRBJ2-1
CDR3 protein: CASSYSGGYEDEQFF
CDR3 DNA: TGTGCCAGCAGTTATAGCGGGGGGTATGAAGATGAGCAGTTCTTC

V gene: TRBV6-2/TRBV6-3
clone size: .
D gene: TRBD2
J gene: TRBJ2-1
CDR3 protein: CASSPVLAGEEQFF
CDR3 DNA: TGTGCCAGCAGCCCTGTACTAGCGGGAGAGGAGCAGTTCTTC

V gene: TRBV5-1
clone size: .
D gene: TRBD1
J gene: TRBJ2-7
CDR3 protein: CASSLGTGGVYEQYF
CDR3 DNA: TGCGCCAGCAGCTTAGGGACAGGGGGCGTCTACGAGCAGTACTTC

V gene: TRBV11-2
clone size: .
D gene: TRBD1
J gene: TRBJ2-1
CDR3 protein: CASKGQGKAGTKNEQFF
CDR3 DNA: TGTGCCAGCAAGGGACAGGGGAAGGCCGGGACCAAAAATGAGCAGTTCTTC

V gene: TRBV6-5
clone size: .
D gene: .
J gene: TRBJ2-7
CDR3 protein: CASSYSTRAPSYEQYF
CDR3 DNA: TGTGCCAGCAGTTACTCGACTAGGGCTCCCTCCTACGAGCAGTACTTC

V gene: TRBV5-1
clone size: .
D gene: .
J gene: TRBJ2-5
CDR3 protein: CASSLDVSAQTQYF
CDR3 DNA: TGCGCCAGCAGCTTGGACGTCAGTGCACAGACCCAGTACTTC

V gene: TRBV27
clone size: few
D gene: TRBD1
J gene: TRBJ2-7
CDR3 protein: CASSLYGTVVYEQYF
CDR3 DNA: TGTGCCAGCAGTCTTTATGGGACAGTGGTCTACGAGCAGTACTTC

V gene: TRBV6-1
clone size: few
D gene: .
J gene: TRBJ1-1
CDR3 protein: CASSDLTGNTEAFF
CDR3 DNA: TGTGCCAGCAGTGACCTGACAGGGAACACTGAAGCTTTCTTT

V gene: TRBV28
clone size: .
D gene: TRBD2
J gene: TRBJ2-3
CDR3 protein: CASSSGASGPTDTQYF
CDR3 DNA: TGTGCCAGCAGTTCCGGGGCTAGCGGACCCACAGATACGCAGTATTTT

V gene: TRBV3-1
clone size: .
D gene: TRBD2
J gene: TRBJ2-7
CDR3 protein: CASSPYGTNVYEQYF
CDR3 DNA: TGTGCCAGCAGCCCATACGGGACTAACGTCTACGAGCAGTACTTC

V gene: TRBV5-1
clone size: .
D gene: TRBD1
J gene: TRBJ1-2
CDR3 protein: CASSRDRRYGYTF
CDR3 DNA: TGCGCCAGCAGCCGGGACAGGCGTTATGGCTACACCTTC

V gene: TRBV27
clone size: .
D gene: TRBD1
J gene: TRBJ2-7
CDR3 protein: CASRPTGQGGKQYF
CDR3 DNA: TGTGCCAGCAGACCGACCGGACAGGGCGGTAAGCAGTACTTC

V gene: TRBV11-2
clone size: .
D gene: TRBD2
J gene: TRBJ2-2
CDR3 protein: CASRPATSANTGELFF
CDR3 DNA: TGTGCCAGCAGGCCGGCGACTAGCGCGAACACCGGGGAGCTGTTTTTT

V gene: TRBV3-1
clone size: few
D gene: .
J gene: TRBJ1-2
CDR3 protein: CASSPLSTGINYGYTF
CDR3 DNA: TGTGCCAGCAGCCCCCTATCGACAGGAATTAACTATGGCTACACCTTC

V gene: TRBV20-1
clone size: few
D gene: .
J gene: TRBJ2-1
CDR3 protein: CSAKDKSSYNEQFF
CDR3 DNA: TGCAGTGCTAAGGACAAATCCTCCTACAATGAGCAGTTCTTC

V gene: TRBV6-1
clone size: .
D gene: .
J gene: TRBJ1-2
CDR3 protein: CASSLRRTYGYTF
CDR3 DNA: TGTGCCAGCAGTCTCCGACGGACCTATGGCTACACCTTC

V gene: TRBV12-3/TRBV12-4
clone size: .
D gene: .
J gene: TRBJ2-7
CDR3 protein: CASSHRNIDEQYF
CDR3 DNA: TGTGCCAGCAGTCACCGAAATATCGACGAGCAGTACTTC

V gene: TRBV7-2
clone size: few
D gene: .
J gene: TRBJ1-1
CDR3 protein: CASSSTGWVNTEAFF
CDR3 DNA: TGTGCCAGCAGCTCCACAGGGTGGGTGAACACTGAAGCTTTCTTT

V gene: TRBV2
clone size: .
D gene: .
J gene: TRBJ1-6
CDR3 protein: CASSRTRAGANSPLHF
CDR3 DNA: TGTGCCAGCTCCCGTACGAGGGCAGGGGCTAATTCACCCCTCCACTTT

V gene: TRBV3-1
clone size: few
D gene: .
J gene: TRBJ2-2
CDR3 protein: CASSQGWTYTGELFF
CDR3 DNA: TGTGCCAGCAGCCAAGGTTGGACATATACCGGGGAGCTGTTTTTT

V gene: TRBV3-1
clone size: .
D gene: .
J gene: TRBJ2-1
CDR3 protein: CASSQEAGEQFF
CDR3 DNA: TGTGCCAGCAGCCAAGAGGCGGGTGAGCAGTTCTTC

V gene: TRBV10-3
clone size: many
D gene: TRBD2
J gene: TRBJ2-1
CDR3 protein: CAISAGTSRNEQFF
CDR3 DNA: TGTGCCATCAGTGCCGGGACTAGCAGGAATGAGCAGTTCTTC

V gene: TRBV28
clone size: .
D gene: .
J gene: TRBJ2-7
CDR3 protein: CASTTSSRAYEQYF
CDR3 DNA: TGTGCCAGCACCACAAGCAGCAGGGCCTACGAGCAGTACTTC

V gene: TRBV5-6
clone size: .
D gene: .
J gene: TRBJ2-5
CDR3 protein: CASSSPPGTVRGETQYF
CDR3 DNA: TGTGCCAGCAGCTCTCCTCCCGGGACCGTCAGGGGTGAGACCCAGTACTTC

V gene: TRBV6-5
clone size: .
D gene: .
J gene: TRBJ2-5
CDR3 protein: CASSYSMRGGEETQYF
CDR3 DNA: TGTGCCAGCAGTTACTCGATGCGAGGAGGAGAGGAGACCCAGTACTTC

V gene: TRBV4-1
clone size: few
D gene: .
J gene: TRBJ2-7
CDR3 protein: CASSQGVVAGDYEQYF
CDR3 DNA: TGCGCCAGCAGCCAAGGAGTTGTGGCCGGCGACTACGAGCAGTACTTC

V gene: TRBV7-8
clone size: .
D gene: .
J gene: TRBJ2-2
CDR3 protein: CASSLVLGPRSGELFF
CDR3 DNA: TGTGCCAGCAGCTTAGTTTTAGGACCTCGATCCGGGGAGCTGTTTTTT

V gene: TRBV3-1
clone size: many
D gene: TRBD1
J gene: TRBJ1-2
CDR3 protein: CASSRGTGGDYGYTF
CDR3 DNA: TGTGCCAGCAGCCGCGGGACAGGGGGCGACTATGGCTACACCTTC

V gene: TRBV7-8
clone size: .
D gene: .
J gene: TRBJ2-2
CDR3 protein: CASSLAQGTTGELFF
CDR3 DNA: TGTGCCAGCAGCTTAGCGCAGGGGACCACCGGGGAGCTGTTTTTT

V gene: TRBV18
clone size: .
D gene: .
J gene: TRBJ2-7
CDR3 protein: CASSLRDSTYEQYF
CDR3 DNA: TGTGCCAGCTCACTCCGGGACTCAACCTACGAGCAGTACTTC

V gene: TRBV4-2
clone size: .
D gene: .
J gene: TRBJ2-3
CDR3 protein: CASSQDPGISTDTQYF
CDR3 DNA: TGTGCCAGCAGCCAAGATCCGGGGATAAGCACAGATACGCAGTATTTT

V gene: TRBV7-9
clone size: .
D gene: .
J gene: TRBJ2-3
CDR3 protein: CASRGTGGPTDTQYF
CDR3 DNA: TGTGCCAGCAGAGGAACGGGGGGCCCCACAGATACGCAGTATTTT

V gene: TRBV27
clone size: few
D gene: .
J gene: TRBJ2-2
CDR3 protein: CASSQSVGGELFF
CDR3 DNA: TGTGCCAGCAGTCAAAGTGTGGGGGGGGAGCTGTTTTTT

V gene: TRBV7-9
clone size: .
D gene: .
J gene: TRBJ1-1
CDR3 protein: CASSYGPIPEAFF
CDR3 DNA: TGTGCCAGCAGCTATGGGCCAATCCCTGAAGCTTTCTTT

V gene: TRBV20-1
clone size: .
D gene: .
J gene: TRBJ2-7
CDR3 protein: CSARDRVAVSYEQYF
CDR3 DNA: TGCAGTGCTAGAGACCGGGTGGCGGTTAGCTACGAGCAGTACTTC

V gene: TRBV20-1
clone size: .
D gene: TRBD1
J gene: TRBJ1-2
CDR3 protein: CSARDPRGGMHGYTF
CDR3 DNA: TGCAGTGCTAGAGATCCCAGGGGGGGAATGCATGGCTACACCTTC

V gene: TRBV20-1
clone size: .
D gene: TRBD1
J gene: TRBJ2-7
CDR3 protein: CSARDSSWTGGYEQYF
CDR3 DNA: TGCAGTGCTAGAGATTCCAGTTGGACAGGGGGCTACGAGCAGTACTTC

V gene: TRBV20-1
clone size: .
D gene: .
J gene: TRBJ2-2
CDR3 protein: CSAFLGGTGELFF
CDR3 DNA: TGCAGTGCTTTTCTCGGGGGAACCGGGGAGCTGTTTTTT

V gene: TRBV7-9
clone size: few
D gene: .
J gene: TRBJ1-4
CDR3 protein: CASSLGQEKLFF
CDR3 DNA: TGTGCCAGCAGCTTAGGGCAGGAAAAACTGTTTTTT

V gene: TRBV7-9
clone size: .
D gene: .
J gene: TRBJ2-1
CDR3 protein: CASSKTGSYNEQFF
CDR3 DNA: TGTGCCAGCAGCAAAACTGGTTCCTACAATGAGCAGTTCTTC

V gene: TRBV4-3
clone size: few
D gene: TRBD1
J gene: TRBJ2-6
CDR3 protein: CASSQGATGGGANVLTF
CDR3 DNA: TGCGCCAGCAGCCAAGGGGCCACAGGGGGTGGGGCCAACGTCCTGACTTTC

V gene: TRBV12-3/TRBV12-4
clone size: few
D gene: .
J gene: TRBJ2-1
CDR3 protein: CASSFYREQFF
CDR3 DNA: TGTGCCAGCAGTTTCTATCGTGAGCAGTTCTTC

V gene: TRBV5-6
clone size: few
D gene: TRBD2
J gene: TRBJ2-7
CDR3 protein: CASSSGTTIVYEQYF
CDR3 DNA: TGTGCCAGCAGCTCCGGGACTACCATCGTGTACGAGCAGTACTTC

V gene: TRBV27
clone size: .
D gene: TRBD1
J gene: TRBJ2-5
CDR3 protein: CASGAGTGVRETQYF
CDR3 DNA: TGTGCCAGTGGGGCCGGGACAGGGGTTAGAGAGACCCAGTACTTC

V gene: TRBV5-1
clone size: .
D gene: TRBD2
J gene: TRBJ2-7
CDR3 protein: CASSLVAGFNEQYF
CDR3 DNA: TGCGCCAGCAGCTTGGTAGCGGGATTCAACGAGCAGTACTTC

V gene: TRBV20-1
clone size: .
D gene: TRBD1
J gene: TRBJ2-5
CDR3 protein: CSAGEPGQQETQYF
CDR3 DNA: TGCAGTGCTGGGGAACCGGGACAGCAAGAGACCCAGTACTTC